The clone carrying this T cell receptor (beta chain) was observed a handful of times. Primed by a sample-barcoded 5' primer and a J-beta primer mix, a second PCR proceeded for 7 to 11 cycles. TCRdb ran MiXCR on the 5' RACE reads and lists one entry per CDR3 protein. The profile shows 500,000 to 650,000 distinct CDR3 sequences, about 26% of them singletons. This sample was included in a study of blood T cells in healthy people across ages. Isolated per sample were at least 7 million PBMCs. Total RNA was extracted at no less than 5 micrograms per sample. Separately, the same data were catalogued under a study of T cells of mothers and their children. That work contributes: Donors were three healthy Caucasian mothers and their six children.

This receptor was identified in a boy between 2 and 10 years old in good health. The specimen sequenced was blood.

CDR3 DNA: TGCAGTGCTAGAGTTCCGGGACAGGGCCGGGATGAGCAGTTCTTC. Protein sequence: CSARVPGQGRDEQFF. This chain joins TRBV20-1 and TRBJ2-5, with 9 bases identical to TRBD1. The tail of the sequence fits TRBJ2-1 better, so the J call may be wrong. Germline-derived CDR1 and CDR2 are DFQATT and SNEGSKA (reference sequence). The CDR3 is made up of 15 amino acids.